This section outlines one T cell receptor (beta chain) sequence together with its context. This entry belongs to a study of cytomegalovirus exposure and HLA in healthy donors. Separate from the roughly 720-subject first cohort was the approximately 120-subject validation cohort, to which the donors belonged. Method: immunoSEQ multiplex PCR; TCRdb's copy keeps in-frame clones and lacks some. The sample has about 160,000 clones, approximately 86% seen once. Sequencing input: PBMCs. The sequence was collected from a woman aged 18-29 years in good health and CMV-seronegative.

The CDR3 DNA reads TGTGCCAGCCACGCGGACAGGGCGTCACCCCTCCACTTT. Translating it yields CASHADRASPLHF. This sequence joins TRBV7-8 and TRBJ1-6, with TRBD1 matching over 8 bases. The V gene's germline CDR1 is SGHVS and CDR2 FQNEAQ. This CDR3 comprises 13 residues. The junction had 7 bases not matched to a gene; V was cut back by 8 bases and J by 10 bases.